This TCR beta chain derives from a study of T cells in women clearing cervical HPV infection. Trimming cost V 3 bases and J 9 bases, with 15 bases left between them. This CDR3 is built from 15 residues. In germline, CDR1 is LGHNA, CDR2 YNFKEQ. Measured with immunoSEQ multiplex PCR; TCRdb has only the in-frame clones, and not every one. The listing records under 45,000 clones. To note about this clone: The read falls 3 residues short of the CDR3 end, and the missing part is taken from the germline J gene.

The rearrangement uses TRBV4-2 and TRBJ1-6; D is possibly TRBD1 (5 bases). Sequencing was carried out using blood buffy coat. The TCR was taken from a woman aged 18 to 75 with a cervical HPV16 infection that either progressed to CIN3+ or cleared (not recorded which). The covered CDR3 bases are TGTGCCAGCAGCCAGGAGGGGAGGGTCACTTCACCC. It yields the protein CASSQEGRVTSP. The full CDR3 protein is CASSQEGRVTSPLHF.